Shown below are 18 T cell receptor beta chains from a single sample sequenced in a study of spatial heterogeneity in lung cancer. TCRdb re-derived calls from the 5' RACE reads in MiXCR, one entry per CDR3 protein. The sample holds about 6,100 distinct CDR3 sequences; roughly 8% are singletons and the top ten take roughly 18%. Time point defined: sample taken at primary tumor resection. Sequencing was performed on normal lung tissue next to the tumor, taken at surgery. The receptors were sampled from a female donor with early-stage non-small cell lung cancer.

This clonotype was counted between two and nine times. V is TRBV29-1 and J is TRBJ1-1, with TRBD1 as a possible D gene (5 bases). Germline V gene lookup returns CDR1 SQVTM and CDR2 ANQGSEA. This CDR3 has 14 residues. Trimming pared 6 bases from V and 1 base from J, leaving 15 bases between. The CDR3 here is CSVPVAGQNTEAFF. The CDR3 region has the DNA TGCAGCGTCCCCGTGGCAGGGCAGAACACTGAAGCTTTCTTT.

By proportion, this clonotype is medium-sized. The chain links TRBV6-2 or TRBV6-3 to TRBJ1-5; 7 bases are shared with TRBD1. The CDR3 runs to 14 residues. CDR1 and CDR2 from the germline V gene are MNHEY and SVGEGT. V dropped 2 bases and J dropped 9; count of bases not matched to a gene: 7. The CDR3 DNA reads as TGTGCCAGCAGTTACGCACAGGGGTGGGGGCCCCAGCATTTT. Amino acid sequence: CASSYAQGWGPQHF.

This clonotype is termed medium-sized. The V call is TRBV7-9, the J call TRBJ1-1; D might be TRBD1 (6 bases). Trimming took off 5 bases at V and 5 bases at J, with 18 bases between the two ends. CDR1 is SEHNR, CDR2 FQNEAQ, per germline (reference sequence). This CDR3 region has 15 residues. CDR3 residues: CASSPQSGGHTEAFF. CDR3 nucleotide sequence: TGTGCCAGCAGCCCCCAGTCCGGGGGCCATACTGAAGCTTTCTTT.

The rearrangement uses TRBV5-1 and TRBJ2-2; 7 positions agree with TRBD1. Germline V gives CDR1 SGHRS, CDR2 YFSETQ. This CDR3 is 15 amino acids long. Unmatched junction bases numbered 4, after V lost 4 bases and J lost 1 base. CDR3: CASSPYRGNTGELFF. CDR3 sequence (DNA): TGCGCCAGCAGCCCGTACAGGGGGAACACCGGGGAGCTGTTTTTT.

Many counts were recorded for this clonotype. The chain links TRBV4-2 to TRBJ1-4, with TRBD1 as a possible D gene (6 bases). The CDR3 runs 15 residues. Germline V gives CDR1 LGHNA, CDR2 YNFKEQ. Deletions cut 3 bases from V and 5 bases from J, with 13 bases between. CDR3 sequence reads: CASSQDGGQNEKLFF. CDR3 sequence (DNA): TGTGCCAGCAGCCAGGATGGGGGGCAAAATGAAAAACTGTTTTTT.

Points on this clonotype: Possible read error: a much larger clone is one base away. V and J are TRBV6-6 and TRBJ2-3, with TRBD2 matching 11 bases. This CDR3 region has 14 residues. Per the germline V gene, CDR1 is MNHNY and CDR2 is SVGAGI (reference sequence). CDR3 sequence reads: CASLTSGGRDTQCF. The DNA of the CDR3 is TGTGCCAGCCTAACTAGCGGGGGCCGGGATACGCAGTGTTTT.

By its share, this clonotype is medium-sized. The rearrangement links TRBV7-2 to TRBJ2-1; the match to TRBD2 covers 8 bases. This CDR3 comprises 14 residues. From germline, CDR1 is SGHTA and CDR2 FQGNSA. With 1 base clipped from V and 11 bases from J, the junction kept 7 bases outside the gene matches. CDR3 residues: CASSLGPSGGQQFF. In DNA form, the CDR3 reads TGTGCCAGCAGCTTAGGTCCCAGCGGGGGCCAGCAGTTCTTC. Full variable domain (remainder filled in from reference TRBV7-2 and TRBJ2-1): GAGVSQSPSNKVTEKGKDVELRCDPISGHTALYWYRQSLGQGLEFLIYFQGNSAPDKSGLPSDRFSAERTGGSVSTLTIQRTQQEDSAVYLCASSLGPSGGQQFFGPGTRLTVL.

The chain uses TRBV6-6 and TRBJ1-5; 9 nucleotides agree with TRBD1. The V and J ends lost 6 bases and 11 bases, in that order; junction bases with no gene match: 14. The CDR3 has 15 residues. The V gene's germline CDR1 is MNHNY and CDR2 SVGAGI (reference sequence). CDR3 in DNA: TGTGCCAGCAGCTCCGGGACAGGGAGGTTCGTGGCCCAGCATTTT. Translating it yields CASSSGTGRFVAQHF.

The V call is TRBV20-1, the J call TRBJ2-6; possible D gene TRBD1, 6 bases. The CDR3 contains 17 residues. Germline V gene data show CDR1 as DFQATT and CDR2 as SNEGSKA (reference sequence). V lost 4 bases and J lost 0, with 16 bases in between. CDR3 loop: CSAMRQEPISGANVLTF. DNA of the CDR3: TGCAGTGCTATGCGACAGGAACCGATCTCTGGGGCCAACGTCCTGACTTTC.

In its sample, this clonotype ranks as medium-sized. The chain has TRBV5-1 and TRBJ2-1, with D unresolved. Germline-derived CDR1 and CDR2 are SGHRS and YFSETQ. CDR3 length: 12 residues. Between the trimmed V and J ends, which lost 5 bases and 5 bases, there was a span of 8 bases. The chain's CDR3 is CASRAEDNEQFF. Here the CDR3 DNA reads TGCGCCAGCAGGGCCGAAGACAATGAGCAGTTCTTC.

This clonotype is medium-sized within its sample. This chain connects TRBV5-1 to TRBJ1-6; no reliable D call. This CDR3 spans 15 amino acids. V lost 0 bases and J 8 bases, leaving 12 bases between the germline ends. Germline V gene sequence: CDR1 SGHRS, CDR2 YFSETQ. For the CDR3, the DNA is TGCGCCAGCAGCTTGGGGGAGGTTGCTCATTCACCCCTCCACTTT. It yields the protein CASSLGEVAHSPLHF.

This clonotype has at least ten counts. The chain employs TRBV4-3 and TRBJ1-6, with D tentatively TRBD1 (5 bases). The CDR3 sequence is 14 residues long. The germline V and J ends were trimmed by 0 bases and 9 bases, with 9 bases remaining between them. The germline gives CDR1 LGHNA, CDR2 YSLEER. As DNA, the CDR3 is TGCGCCAGCAGCCAAGACACAGGCAGTTCACCCCTCCACTTT. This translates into CASSQDTGSSPLHF.

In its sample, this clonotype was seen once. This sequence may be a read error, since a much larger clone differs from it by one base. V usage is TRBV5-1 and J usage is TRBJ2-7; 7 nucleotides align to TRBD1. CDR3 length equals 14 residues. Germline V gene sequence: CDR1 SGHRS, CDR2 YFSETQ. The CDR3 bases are TGCGCCAGCAGAATCACGGGACAGTCCTGCGAGCAGTACTTC. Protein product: CASRITGQSCEQYF. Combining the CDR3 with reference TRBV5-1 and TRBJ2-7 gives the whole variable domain KAGVTQTPRYLIKTRGQQVTLSCSPISGHRSVSWYQQTPGQGLQFLFEYFSETQRNKGNFPGRFSGRQFSNSRSEMNVSTLELGDSALYLCASRITGQSCEQYFGPGTRLTVT.

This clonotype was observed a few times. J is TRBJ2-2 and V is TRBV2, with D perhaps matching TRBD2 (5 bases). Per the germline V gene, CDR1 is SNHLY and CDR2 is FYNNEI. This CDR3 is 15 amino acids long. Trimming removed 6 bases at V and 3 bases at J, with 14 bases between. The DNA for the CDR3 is TGTGCCAGCAGGAAAGTTCTGCGGGACACCGGGGAGCTGTTTTTT. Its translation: CASRKVLRDTGELFF.

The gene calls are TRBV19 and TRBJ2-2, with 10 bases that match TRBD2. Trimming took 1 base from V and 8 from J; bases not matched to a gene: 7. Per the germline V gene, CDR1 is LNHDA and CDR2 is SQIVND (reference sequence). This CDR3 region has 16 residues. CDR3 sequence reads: CASSIALGLATGELFF. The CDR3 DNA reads TGTGCCAGTAGTATAGCCCTGGGACTAGCGACAGGGGAGCTGTTTTTT.

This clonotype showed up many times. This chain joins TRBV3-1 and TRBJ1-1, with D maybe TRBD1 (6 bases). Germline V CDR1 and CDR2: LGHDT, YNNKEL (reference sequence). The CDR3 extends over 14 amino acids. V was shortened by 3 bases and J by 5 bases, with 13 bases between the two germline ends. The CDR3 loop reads CASSQGHQFTEAFF. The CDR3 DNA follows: TGTGCCAGCAGCCAGGGACACCAGTTTACTGAAGCTTTCTTT.

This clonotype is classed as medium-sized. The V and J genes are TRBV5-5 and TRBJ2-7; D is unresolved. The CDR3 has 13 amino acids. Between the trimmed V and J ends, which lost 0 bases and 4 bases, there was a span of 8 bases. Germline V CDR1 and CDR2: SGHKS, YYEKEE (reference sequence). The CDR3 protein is CASSLGQIYEQYF. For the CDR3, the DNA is TGTGCCAGCAGCTTGGGACAAATATACGAGCAGTACTTC.

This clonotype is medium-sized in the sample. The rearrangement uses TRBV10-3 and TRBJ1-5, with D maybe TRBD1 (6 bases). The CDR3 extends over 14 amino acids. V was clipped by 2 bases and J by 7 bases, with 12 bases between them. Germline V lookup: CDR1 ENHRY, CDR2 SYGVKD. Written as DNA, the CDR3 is TGTGCCATCAGTGAGACAGGGTTTCAACAGCCCCAGCATTTT. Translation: CAISETGFQQPQHF.